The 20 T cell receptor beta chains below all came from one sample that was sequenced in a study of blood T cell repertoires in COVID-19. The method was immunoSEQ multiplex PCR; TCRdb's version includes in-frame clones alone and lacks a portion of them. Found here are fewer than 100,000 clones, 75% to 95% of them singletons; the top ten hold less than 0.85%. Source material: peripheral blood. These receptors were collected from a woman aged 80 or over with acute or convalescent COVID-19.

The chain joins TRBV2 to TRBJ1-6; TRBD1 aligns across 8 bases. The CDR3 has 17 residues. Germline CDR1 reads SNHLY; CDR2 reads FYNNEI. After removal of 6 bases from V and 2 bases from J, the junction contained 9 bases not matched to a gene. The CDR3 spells CASRGGQGSAYNSPLHF. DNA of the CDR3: TGTGCCAGCAGAGGTGGACAGGGATCGGCCTATAATTCACCCCTCCACTTT.

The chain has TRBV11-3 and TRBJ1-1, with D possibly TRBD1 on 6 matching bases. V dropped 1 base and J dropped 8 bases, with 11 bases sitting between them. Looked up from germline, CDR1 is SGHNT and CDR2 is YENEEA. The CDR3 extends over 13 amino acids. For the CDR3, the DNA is TGTGCCAGCAGCTTAGTGTACAGGGACGAAGCTTTCTTT. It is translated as CASSLVYRDEAFF.

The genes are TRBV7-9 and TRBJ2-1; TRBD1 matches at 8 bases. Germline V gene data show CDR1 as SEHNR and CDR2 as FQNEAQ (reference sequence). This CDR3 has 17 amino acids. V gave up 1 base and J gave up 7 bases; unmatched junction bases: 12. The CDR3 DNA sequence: TGTGCCAGCAGCTTAGGAGATGGACAGGGCGCCCTTAATGAGCAGTTCTTC. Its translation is CASSLGDGQGALNEQFF.

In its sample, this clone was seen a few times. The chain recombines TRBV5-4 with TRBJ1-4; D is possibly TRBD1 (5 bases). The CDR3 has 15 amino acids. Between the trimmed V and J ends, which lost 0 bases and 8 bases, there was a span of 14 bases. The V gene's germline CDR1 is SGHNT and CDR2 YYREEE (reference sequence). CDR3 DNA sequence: TGTGCCAGCAGCTTGGTTACAGGCAGAGGCGAAAAACTGTTTTTT. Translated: CASSLVTGRGEKLFF.

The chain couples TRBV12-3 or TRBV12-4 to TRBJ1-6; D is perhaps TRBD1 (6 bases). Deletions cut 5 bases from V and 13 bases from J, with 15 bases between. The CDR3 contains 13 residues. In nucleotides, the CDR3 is TGTGCCAGCAGTCTGGACAGCGTATCGCCCCTCCACTTT. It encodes CASSLDSVSPLHF.

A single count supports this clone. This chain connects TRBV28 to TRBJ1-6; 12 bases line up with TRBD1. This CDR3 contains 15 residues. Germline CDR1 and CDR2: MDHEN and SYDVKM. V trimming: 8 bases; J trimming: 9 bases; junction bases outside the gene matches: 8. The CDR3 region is CASLPGQGASSPLHF. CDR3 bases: TGTGCCAGCCTACCGGGACAGGGGGCAAGTTCACCCCTCCACTTT. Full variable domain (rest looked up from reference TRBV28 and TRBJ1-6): DVKVTQSSRYLVKRTGEKVFLECVQDMDHENMFWYRQDPGLGLRLIYFSYDVKMKEKGDIPEGYSVSREKKERFSLILESASTNQTSMYLCASLPGQGASSPLHFGNGTRLTVT.

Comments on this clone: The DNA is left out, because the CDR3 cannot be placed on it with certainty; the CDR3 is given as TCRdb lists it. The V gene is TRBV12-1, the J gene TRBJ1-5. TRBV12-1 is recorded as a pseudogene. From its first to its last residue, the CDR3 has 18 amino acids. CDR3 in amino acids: CASSFGPGTDGGNQPQHF.

The CDR3 DNA sequence: TGCAGCGTCGCTCACAGGGGGCGAGTGTACGAGCAGTACTTC. This sequence encodes CSVAHRGRVYEQYF. The rearrangement uses TRBV29-1 and TRBJ2-7, with 9 bases fitting TRBD1. V lost 6 bases to trimming and J lost 4 bases; unmatched junction nucleotides: 10. This CDR3 spans 14 amino acids. Germline assignment: CDR1 SQVTM and CDR2 ANQGSEA.

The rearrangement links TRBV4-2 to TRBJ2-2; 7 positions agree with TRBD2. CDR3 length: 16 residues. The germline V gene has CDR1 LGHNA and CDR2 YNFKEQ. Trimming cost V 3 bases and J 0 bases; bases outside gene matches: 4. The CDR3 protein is CASSHGGGANTGELFF. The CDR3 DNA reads TGTGCCAGCAGCCATGGTGGGGGGGCGAACACCGGGGAGCTGTTTTTT.

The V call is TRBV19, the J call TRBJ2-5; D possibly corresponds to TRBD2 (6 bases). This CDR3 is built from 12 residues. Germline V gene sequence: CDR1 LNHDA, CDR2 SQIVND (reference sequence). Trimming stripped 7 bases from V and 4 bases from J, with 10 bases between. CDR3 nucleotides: TGTGCCAGTAATAGGCGGGGAGAGACCCAGTACTTC. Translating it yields CASNRRGETQYF.

The CDR3 is CASRRGTGSHNEQFF. In DNA form, the CDR3 reads TGTGCCAGTAGGCGGGGGACAGGGTCTCACAATGAGCAGTTCTTC. The chain joins TRBV19 to TRBJ2-1, with TRBD1 matching 9 bases. V dropped 6 bases and J dropped 5; count of bases not matched to a gene: 8. This CDR3 region has 15 residues. From germline, CDR1 is LNHDA and CDR2 SQIVND (reference sequence).

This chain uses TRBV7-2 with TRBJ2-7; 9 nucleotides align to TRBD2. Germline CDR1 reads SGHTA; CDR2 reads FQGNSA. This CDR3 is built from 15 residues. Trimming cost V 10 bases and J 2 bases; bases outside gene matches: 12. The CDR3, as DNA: TGTGCCACTCGACTTAGCGGGGGAGCAACCTACGAGCAGTACTTC. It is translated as CATRLSGGATYEQYF.

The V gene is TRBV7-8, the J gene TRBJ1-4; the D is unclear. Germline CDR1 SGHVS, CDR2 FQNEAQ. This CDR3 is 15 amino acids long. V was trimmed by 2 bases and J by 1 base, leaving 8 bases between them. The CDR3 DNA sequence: TGTGCCAGCAGCTTATCCCTCGTAACTAATGAAAAACTGTTTTTT. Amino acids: CASSLSLVTNEKLFF.

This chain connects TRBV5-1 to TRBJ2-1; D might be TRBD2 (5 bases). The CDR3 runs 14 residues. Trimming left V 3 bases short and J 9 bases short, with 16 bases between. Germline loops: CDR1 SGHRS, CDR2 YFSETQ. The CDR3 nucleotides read TGCGCCAGCAGCTCCCGAGAGGGTGAGGGTGAGCAGTTCTTC. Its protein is CASSSREGEGEQFF.

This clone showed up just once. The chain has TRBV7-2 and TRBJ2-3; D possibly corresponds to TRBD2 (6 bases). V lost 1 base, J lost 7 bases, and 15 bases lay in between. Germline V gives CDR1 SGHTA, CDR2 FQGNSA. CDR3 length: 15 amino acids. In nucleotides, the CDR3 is TGTGCCAGCAGCTTAGGGGCGGGGAAATTTCATACGCAGTATTTT. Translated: CASSLGAGKFHTQYF. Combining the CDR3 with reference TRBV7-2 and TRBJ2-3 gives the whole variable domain GAGVSQSPSNKVTEKGKDVELRCDPISGHTALYWYRQSLGQGLEFLIYFQGNSAPDKSGLPSDRFSAERTGGSVSTLTIQRTQQEDSAVYLCASSLGAGKFHTQYFGPGTRLTVL.

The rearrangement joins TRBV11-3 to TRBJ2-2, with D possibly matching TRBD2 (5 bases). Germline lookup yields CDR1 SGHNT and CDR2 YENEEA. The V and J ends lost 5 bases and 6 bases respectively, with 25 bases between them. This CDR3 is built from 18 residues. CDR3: CASSPRCRTGCFAGELFF. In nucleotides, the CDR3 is TGTGCCAGCAGCCCTAGATGTCGGACTGGCTGTTTCGCCGGGGAGCTGTTTTTT.

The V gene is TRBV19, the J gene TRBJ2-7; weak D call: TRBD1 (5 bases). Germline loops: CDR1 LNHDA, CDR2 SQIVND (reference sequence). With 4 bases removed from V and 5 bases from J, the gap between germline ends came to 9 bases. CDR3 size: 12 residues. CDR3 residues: CASSTGFNEQYF. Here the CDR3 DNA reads TGTGCCAGTAGTACAGGGTTCAACGAGCAGTACTTC.

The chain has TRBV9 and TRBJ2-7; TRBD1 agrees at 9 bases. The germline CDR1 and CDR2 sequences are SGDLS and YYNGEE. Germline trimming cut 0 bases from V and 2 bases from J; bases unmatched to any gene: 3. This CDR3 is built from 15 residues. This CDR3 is CASSVGTGATYEQYF. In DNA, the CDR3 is TGTGCCAGCAGCGTAGGGACAGGGGCTACCTACGAGCAGTACTTC. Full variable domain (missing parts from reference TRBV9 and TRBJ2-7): DSGVTQTPKHLITATGQRVTLRCSPRSGDLSVYWYQQSLDQGLQFLIQYYNGEERAKGNILERFSAQQFPDLHSELNLSSLELGDSALYFCASSVGTGATYEQYFGPGTRLTVT.

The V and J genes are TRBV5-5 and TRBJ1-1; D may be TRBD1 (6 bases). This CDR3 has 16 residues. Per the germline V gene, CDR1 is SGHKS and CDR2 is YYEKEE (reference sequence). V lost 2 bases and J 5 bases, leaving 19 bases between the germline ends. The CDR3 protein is CASSLQPGTTRTEAFF. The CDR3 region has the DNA TGTGCCAGCAGCTTACAACCCGGGACAACCAGGACTGAAGCTTTCTTT.

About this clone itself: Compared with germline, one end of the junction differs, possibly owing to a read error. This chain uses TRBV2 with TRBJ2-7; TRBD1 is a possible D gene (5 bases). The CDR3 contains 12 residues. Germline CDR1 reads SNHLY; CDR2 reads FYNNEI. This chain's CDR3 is CASSTTGFKPDF. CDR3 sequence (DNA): TGTGCCAGCAGTACTACAGGTTTTAAGCCTGACTTC.